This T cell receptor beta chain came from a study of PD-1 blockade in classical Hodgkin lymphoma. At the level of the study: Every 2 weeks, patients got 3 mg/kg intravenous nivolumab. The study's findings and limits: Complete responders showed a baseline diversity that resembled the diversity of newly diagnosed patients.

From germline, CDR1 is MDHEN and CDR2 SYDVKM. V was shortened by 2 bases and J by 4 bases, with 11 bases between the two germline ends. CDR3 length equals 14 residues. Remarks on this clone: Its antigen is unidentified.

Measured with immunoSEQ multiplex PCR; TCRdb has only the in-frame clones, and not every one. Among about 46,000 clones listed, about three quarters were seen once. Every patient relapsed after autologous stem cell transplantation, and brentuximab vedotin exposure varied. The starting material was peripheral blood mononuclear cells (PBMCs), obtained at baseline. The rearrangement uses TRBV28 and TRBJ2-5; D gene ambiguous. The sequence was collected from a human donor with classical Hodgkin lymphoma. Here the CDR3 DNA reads TGTGCCAGCAGTTTAGGGGTTTTGAGAGAGACCCAGTACTTC. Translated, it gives CASSLGVLRETQYF.